Below are 8 T cell receptor beta chains sequenced from a single sample in a study of blood T cell repertoires in COVID-19. The protocol was immunoSEQ multiplex PCR, while the TCRdb copy is restricted to in-frame clones and leaves out a portion. The sample consists of fewer than 150,000 clones, 85% of them appearing once. The sequencing input was peripheral blood. These receptors were taken from a human donor in a cohort sampled during active COVID-19.

The V and J genes are TRBV5-1 and TRBJ2-7, with TRBD1 matching over 8 bases. J lost 3 bases, V lost 0 bases, and 2 bases had no gene match. The germline gives CDR1 SGHRS, CDR2 YFSETQ. CDR3 length equals 14 residues. CDR3 DNA sequence: TGCGCCAGCAGCTTGGATGGACAGGGCTACGAGCAGTACTTC. Translated, it gives CASSLDGQGYEQYF.

In this sample, this clone turned up once. This chain uses TRBV27 with TRBJ1-2; possibly TRBD1 for D (5 bases). Germline lookup yields CDR1 MNHEY and CDR2 SMNVEV (reference sequence). The CDR3 is made up of 16 amino acids. V was cut by 6 bases and J by 0 bases, with 17 bases left in between. The CDR3 sequence: CASSPIRQPANYGYTF. The CDR3 DNA sequence: TGTGCCAGCAGCCCAATCCGACAGCCCGCTAACTATGGCTACACCTTC.

The chain joins TRBV5-5 to TRBJ2-3; 11 bases are a match to TRBD2. Looked up from germline, CDR1 is SGHKS and CDR2 is YYEKEE (reference sequence). V was pared by 5 bases and J by 4 bases, with 9 bases of the junction left unmatched. This CDR3 contains 16 residues. The CDR3 spells CASSLRLAGGPDTQYF. In DNA form, the CDR3 reads TGTGCCAGCAGTTTAAGATTAGCGGGGGGGCCAGATACGCAGTATTTT.

This chain connects TRBV30 to TRBJ2-5; tentatively, D is TRBD2 (6 bases). Per the germline V gene, CDR1 is GTSNPN and CDR2 is SVGIG (reference sequence). The CDR3 extends over 12 amino acids. The V end was cut by 4 bases, the J end by 7 bases, with 13 bases between. The CDR3 here is CAWMDSGGTQYF. CDR3 DNA: TGTGCCTGGATGGATAGCGGTGGGACCCAGTACTTC.

This sequence joins TRBV5-1 and TRBJ1-1, with 8 bases matching TRBD1. Germline-derived CDR1 and CDR2 are SGHRS and YFSETQ. This CDR3 is 13 amino acids long. The junction had 3 bases not matched to a gene; V was cut back by 4 bases and J by 4 bases. The CDR3 DNA is TGCGCCAGCAGCGGAGACAGGGGCACTGAAGCTTTCTTT. The encoded protein is CASSGDRGTEAFF.

This clone was seen more than once but under ten times. The J gene is TRBJ1-1, the V gene TRBV2; 9 bases are a match to TRBD1. V gave up 5 bases and J gave up 5 bases; unmatched junction bases: 9. The CDR3 has 15 residues. Germline V gives CDR1 SNHLY, CDR2 FYNNEI. The CDR3 coding sequence is TGTGCCAGCAGTCCCGAAATGACAGGGGGTACTGAAGCTTTCTTT. Encoded protein: CASSPEMTGGTEAFF.

This rearrangement joins TRBV27 to TRBJ1-1, with 7 bases fitting TRBD1. V was clipped by 5 bases and J by 1 base; unmatched bases: 7. This CDR3 contains 15 residues. The germline gives CDR1 MNHEY, CDR2 SMNVEV (reference sequence). The DNA for the CDR3 is TGTGCCAGCAGTCAACCGGGACAGAAGAACACTGAAGCTTTCTTT. Its translation is CASSQPGQKNTEAFF.

The count of this clone is one. The chain has TRBV6-4 and TRBJ1-1, with TRBD1 identical over 7 bases. J lost 1 base, V lost 3 bases, and 8 bases had no gene match. This CDR3 is built from 16 residues. In germline, CDR1 is MRHNA, CDR2 SNTAGT. The CDR3 is CASSEGDSRGNTEAFF. The CDR3 bases are TGTGCCAGCAGTGAAGGGGACAGCCGGGGGAACACTGAAGCTTTCTTT.